The 19 T cell receptor beta chains below come from one sample, sequenced in a study of blood T cell repertoires in COVID-19. The assay was immunoSEQ multiplex PCR, and TCRdb's table has in-frame clones only and misses some. The table lists around 77,000 clones, more than 90% of them singletons. Material: peripheral blood. The receptors come from a woman aged 80 or over with active or convalescent COVID-19.

V gene TRBV7-2 combines with J gene TRBJ1-2, with TRBD1 identical over 8 bases. Trimming at V came to 5 bases and at J to 3 bases, leaving 11 bases not matched to a gene. This CDR3 is 16 amino acids long. CDR1 is SGHTA, CDR2 FQGNSA, per germline. CDR3 DNA: TGTGCCAGCAGCCCAGCAGGAGGACAGGGTCACTATGGCTACACCTTC. This encodes CASSPAGGQGHYGYTF.

This chain joins TRBV5-5 and TRBJ2-3; D not certain. The CDR3 extends over 12 amino acids. V was shortened by 1 base and J by 6 bases, with 6 bases between the two germline ends. The V gene's germline CDR1 is SGHKS and CDR2 YYEKEE (reference sequence). CDR3 in amino acids: CASSLYLDTQYF. In nucleotides, the CDR3 is TGTGCCAGCAGCTTGTATCTTGATACGCAGTATTTT.

J is TRBJ1-5 and V is TRBV10-3; the match to TRBD1 covers 7 bases. J gave up 0 bases and V 3 bases, and 2 bases lay outside the gene matches. Looked up from germline, CDR1 is ENHRY and CDR2 is SYGVKD. The length of the CDR3 is 15 residues. The CDR3 DNA is TGTGCCATCAGTGAACAGGGGACTAGCAATCAGCCCCAGCATTTT. Protein: CAISEQGTSNQPQHF.

The chain couples TRBV5-6 to TRBJ2-7; D remains unclear. V dropped 0 bases and J dropped 1 base, with 11 bases sitting between them. The CDR3 is 15 residues long. Germline V gene lookup returns CDR1 SGHDT and CDR2 YYEEEE. In DNA, the CDR3 is TGTGCCAGCAGCTTGGCGGTCCTCCCTTCCTACGAGCAGTACTTC. Amino acids: CASSLAVLPSYEQYF.

This chain uses TRBV7-2 with TRBJ1-2; D is uncertain. Trimming took off 1 base at V and 4 bases at J, with 10 bases between the two ends. The CDR3 length is 14 residues. CDR1 and CDR2 (germline): SGHTA, FQGNSA. CDR3 sequence: CASSLGVQVYGYTF. The DNA for the CDR3 is TGTGCCAGCAGCTTAGGGGTTCAGGTCTATGGCTACACCTTC.

This clone was observed many times. This chain uses TRBV5-8 with TRBJ1-5; TRBD1 might be the D (5 bases). Germline V CDR1 and CDR2: SGHTS, YDEGEE. Trimming took 2 bases from V and 0 from J, leaving 6 bases between them. There are 14 residues in the CDR3. CDR3 sequence reads: CASSLGHSNQPQHF. CDR3 bases: TGTGCCAGCAGCTTAGGACATAGCAATCAGCCCCAGCATTTT.

The CDR3 DNA sequence: TGTGCCAGCAGCACCGGACAGGTCCGATCTGGCTACACCTTC. Residues: CASSTGQVRSGYTF. V is TRBV7-3 and J is TRBJ1-2; 7 bases match TRBD1. The CDR3 sequence is 14 residues long. The germline V gene encodes CDR1 SGHTA and CDR2 FQGTGA. Germline trimming cut 5 bases from V and 7 bases from J; bases unmatched to any gene: 10.

The V call is TRBV25-1, the J call TRBJ1-2; 10 bases fit TRBD1. The CDR3 is 13 residues long. CDR1 is MGHDK, CDR2 SYGVNS, per germline. The V segment lost 6 bases and the J segment 8 bases; nucleotides outside the gene matches: 6. The CDR3 coding sequence is TGTGCCAGCAGGCTGACAGGGGGCTTCGGCTACACCTTC. Protein product: CASRLTGGFGYTF.

The CDR3 DNA reads as TGTGCCAGCAGTGGGCCCCTTGGGGAGCTGTTTTTT. This translates into CASSGPLGELFF. The chain recombines TRBV25-1 with TRBJ2-2, with D uncertain. CDR1 MGHDK and CDR2 SYGVNS come from the germline V gene. V lost 4 bases, J lost 8 bases, and 8 bases lay in between. This CDR3 has 12 amino acids.

CDR3 protein: CASSSPGRPSGANVLTF. The CDR3 region has the DNA TGCGCCAGCAGCTCCCCGGGGAGACCCTCTGGGGCCAACGTCCTGACTTTC. The genes are TRBV5-1 and TRBJ2-6; the D gene is possibly TRBD2 (5 bases). The germline V gene encodes CDR1 SGHRS and CDR2 YFSETQ. The CDR3 is 17 residues long. V lost 3 bases, J lost 0 bases, and 13 bases lay in between.

The rearrangement uses TRBV3-1 (or the pseudogene TRBV3-2) and TRBJ1-1; D is possibly TRBD1 (5 bases). V shed 2 bases and J shed 1 base, with 8 bases lying between them. The CDR3 runs to 14 residues. Germline V CDR1 and CDR2: LGHDT, YNNKEL (reference sequence). CDR3 bases: TGTGCCAGCAGCCAAAGGGGCTCGAACACTGAAGCTTTCTTT. Its protein product is CASSQRGSNTEAFF.

V gene TRBV3-1 (or the pseudogene TRBV3-2) combines with J gene TRBJ1-2, with 8 bases lining up with TRBD1. Losses at the gene ends were 6 bases for V and 2 bases for J; bases not matched to a gene: 8. CDR1 and CDR2 from the germline V gene are LGHDT and YNNKEL (reference sequence). The CDR3 covers 15 residues. CDR3 sequence reads: CASRHRGSGNYGYTF. The CDR3 coding sequence is TGTGCCAGCAGACACAGGGGGTCGGGGAACTATGGCTACACCTTC.

This chain joins TRBV9 and TRBJ1-2; 11 positions match TRBD1. The length of the CDR3 is 14 residues. J was trimmed by 6 bases and V by 3 bases; bases with no gene match: 4. Looked up from germline, CDR1 is SGDLS and CDR2 is YYNGEE. The CDR3 DNA follows: TGTGCCAGCAGCGAGTGGGACAGGGGGAATGGCTACACCTTC. It encodes CASSEWDRGNGYTF. Using reference TRBV9 and TRBJ1-2 for the parts outside the CDR3, the full variable domain is DSGVTQTPKHLITATGQRVTLRCSPRSGDLSVYWYQQSLDQGLQFLIQYYNGEERAKGNILERFSAQQFPDLHSELNLSSLELGDSALYFCASSEWDRGNGYTFGSGTRLTVV.

The CDR3 region is CASSQSHWNQPQHF. The CDR3 nucleotides read TGTGCCAGCAGCCAAAGCCACTGGAATCAGCCCCAGCATTTT. The chain is built from TRBV3-1 (or the pseudogene TRBV3-2) and TRBJ1-5; D is ambiguous. The V and J ends lost 2 bases and 4 bases respectively, with 9 bases between them. The CDR3 sequence is 14 residues long. Per the germline V gene, CDR1 is LGHDT and CDR2 is YNNKEL (reference sequence).

The genes are TRBV5-5 and TRBJ2-5; maybe TRBD1 (5 bases). Germline CDR1 and CDR2: SGHKS and YYEKEE (reference sequence). Trimming shortened V by 4 bases and J by 3 bases, and 13 bases separated the two germline ends. This CDR3 is 14 amino acids long. The CDR3 DNA reads as TGTGCCAGCAGCAGAACAGGCTCCGAAGAGACCCAGTACTTC. Its translation is CASSRTGSEETQYF.

V and J are TRBV4-3 and TRBJ2-3; 9 bases fit TRBD1. V lost 2 bases and J lost 0; bases outside the gene matches: 9. CDR1 is LGHNA and CDR2 is YSLEER in the germline V gene. The CDR3 spans 18 residues. The CDR3 loop reads CASSQRLQGAGSTDTQYF. CDR3 DNA: TGCGCCAGCAGCCAAAGGTTACAGGGGGCGGGAAGCACAGATACGCAGTATTTT.

The V and J genes are TRBV18 and TRBJ2-3; tentative D call: TRBD2 (6 bases). Trimming pared 2 bases from V and 3 bases from J, leaving 9 bases between. The germline CDR1 and CDR2 sequences are KGHSH and LQKENI. The CDR3 has 14 residues. CDR3 sequence: CASSPLEGTDTQYF. CDR3 nucleotides: TGTGCCAGCTCACCATTGGAGGGAACAGATACGCAGTATTTT.

There are a few counts of this clone. The chain links TRBV27 to TRBJ2-5; the match to TRBD2 covers 13 bases. Germline V gives CDR1 MNHEY, CDR2 SMNVEV (reference sequence). The CDR3 runs 16 residues. Trimming took 6 bases from V and 2 from J; bases not matched to a gene: 6. The CDR3, as DNA: TGTGCCAGCAGCCCACTAGCGGGGGGGCGACAAGAGACCCAGTACTTC. Its translation: CASSPLAGGRQETQYF.

V is TRBV7-2 and J is TRBJ1-3; D might be TRBD1 (5 bases). Germline V gene data show CDR1 as SGHTA and CDR2 as FQGNSA. V lost 2 bases, J lost 3 bases, and 11 bases lay in between. The CDR3 spans 15 residues. The CDR3 is CASSLQGGSGNTIYF. In DNA form, the CDR3 reads TGTGCCAGCAGCTTACAGGGAGGGAGTGGAAACACCATATATTTT. Full variable domain (rest looked up from reference TRBV7-2 and TRBJ1-3): GAGVSQSPSNKVTEKGKDVELRCDPISGHTALYWYRQSLGQGLEFLIYFQGNSAPDKSGLPSDRFSAERTGGSVSTLTIQRTQQEDSAVYLCASSLQGGSGNTIYFGEGSWLTVV.